This TCR beta chain was obtained from a study of T cells in localized non-small cell lung cancer. Repertoires were generated with immunoSEQ multiplex PCR, while TCRdb's copy carries only in-frame clones and drops some. The table records under 40,000 clones, approximately 80% of them present only once. Study results and caveats: Out of the top 100 tumor clones, a median about 57 were seen in adjacent lung. Because sequencing included only one region (of the tumor), heterogeneity remains possible.

This clone was recorded at least ten times. The target antigen is unknown. The specimen comprised peripheral blood, sampled before any cancer treatment. This clonotype was obtained from a male donor aged 60 or older with stage II squamous cell lung carcinoma.

Here the CDR3 DNA reads TGCGCCAGCAGCAGACCCGGGAGCGAAGCTTTCTTT. The encoded protein is CASSRPGSEAFF. The rearrangement joins TRBV4-1 to TRBJ1-1; D unclear. Trimming took off 5 bases at V and 8 bases at J, with 12 bases between the two ends. The CDR3 is 12 residues long. Germline CDR1 and CDR2: MGHRA and YSYEKL.